This paragraph reports one T cell receptor (beta chain). These data come from a study of chemoradiotherapy in HPV16-positive cancers. Study-wide background: Two HPV16-positive patients' cells yielded candidate HPV-specific clones and common motifs.

The CDR3 spans 11 residues. In germline, CDR1 is SQVTM, CDR2 ANQGSEA. V was shortened by 6 bases and J by 0 bases, with 5 bases between the two germline ends. Method: immunoSEQ multiplex PCR; TCRdb's copy keeps in-frame clones and lacks some. The data contain some 10,000 clones, around 79% of them singletons. This receptor was obtained from a human donor with HPV-associated anogenital cancer. This chain joins TRBV29-1 and TRBJ1-1; D not resolved. The sequences come from tumor tissue, collected from a patient who underwent chemoradiotherapy. The CDR3 spells CSVGMNTEAFF. The DNA for the CDR3 is TGCAGCGTGGGTATGAACACTGAAGCTTTCTTT.